The rows below give T cell receptor beta chains drawn from one sample of a study of T cells after yellow fever vaccination. TCRdb passed the 5' RACE reads through MiXCR, listing each CDR3 protein once. The table lists some 240,000 distinct CDR3 sequences, 3.6% of them singletons, with approximately 18% in the top ten. Here the sequenced sample was PBMCs, taken 15 days after the yellow fever booster vaccination. The receptors here all came from a man between 18 and 29 years old who received the YFV17D yellow fever vaccine. Both conserved end residues are part of each CDR3. A D gene is named only where the DNA matches it firmly. Not all rows give a size; the values are once, few, many and, for expanded clones, a class.

abundance: many
v_gene: TRBV20-1
d_gene: .
len: 12
j_gene: TRBJ1-1
CDR3nt: TGCAGTGCTAGAGATATGAACACTGAAGCTTTCTTT
CDR3aa: CSARDMNTEAFF

abundance: many
v_gene: TRBV10-3
d_gene: .
len: 13
j_gene: TRBJ1-1
CDR3nt: TGTGCCATCAGTCTAGAGAGGAACACTGAAGCTTTCTTT
CDR3aa: CAISLERNTEAFF

abundance: many
v_gene: TRBV7-2
d_gene: .
len: 13
j_gene: TRBJ2-1
CDR3nt: TGTGCCGCCTCACCCAGAAGTGCCTCCCCTGGGTTCTTC
CDR3aa: CAASPRSASPGFF

abundance: many
v_gene: TRBV5-4
d_gene: TRBD1
len: 13
j_gene: TRBJ2-5
CDR3nt: TGTGCCAGCGGCCAGACAGGGCAAGAGACCCAGTACTTC
CDR3aa: CASGQTGQETQYF

abundance: many
v_gene: TRBV30
d_gene: .
len: 11
j_gene: TRBJ1-6
CDR3nt: TGTGCCTGGGGTGGTGGTTTAGCCCTCCACTTT
CDR3aa: CAWGGGLALHF

abundance: many
v_gene: TRBV5-1
d_gene: TRBD2
len: 15
j_gene: TRBJ2-1
CDR3nt: TGCGCCAGCAGCCCTCGGGTAGCGGGGTACAATGAGCAGTTCTTC
CDR3aa: CASSPRVAGYNEQFF

abundance: many
v_gene: TRBV7-2
d_gene: .
len: 14
j_gene: TRBJ1-2
CDR3nt: TGTGCCAGCAGCCCACCGGGCCGGGCGGGTGGCTACACCTTC
CDR3aa: CASSPPGRAGGYTF

abundance: many
v_gene: TRBV3-1
d_gene: .
len: 15
j_gene: TRBJ2-5
CDR3nt: TGTGCCAGCAGCCATGGCGGGGTCGGTCAAGAGACCCAGTACTTC
CDR3aa: CASSHGGVGQETQYF

abundance: many
v_gene: TRBV18
d_gene: .
len: 14
j_gene: TRBJ2-3
CDR3nt: TGTGCCAGCTCACCAGGAAACAGAGGCGATACGCAGTATTTT
CDR3aa: CASSPGNRGDTQYF

abundance: many
v_gene: TRBV12-3/TRBV12-4
d_gene: .
len: 14
j_gene: TRBJ1-5
CDR3nt: TGTGCCAGCAGCCCGCGCGTGGGCAATCAGCCCCAGCATTTT
CDR3aa: CASSPRVGNQPQHF

abundance: many
v_gene: TRBV20-1
d_gene: .
len: 15
j_gene: TRBJ2-1
CDR3nt: TGCAGTGCCCCGGGACTCGAGAGCTCCTACAATGAGCAGTTCTTC
CDR3aa: CSAPGLESSYNEQFF

abundance: many
v_gene: TRBV5-1
d_gene: .
len: 16
j_gene: TRBJ2-5
CDR3nt: TGCGCCAGCAGCTTGGATCCCGGCCAGAAGGGAGAGACCCAGTACTTC
CDR3aa: CASSLDPGQKGETQYF

abundance: many
v_gene: TRBV5-4
d_gene: TRBD1
len: 18
j_gene: TRBJ1-3
CDR3nt: TGTGCCAGCAGCCGGGGACCTCCCGGGACAGGGAATGGAAACACCATATATTTT
CDR3aa: CASSRGPPGTGNGNTIYF

abundance: many
v_gene: TRBV24-1
d_gene: TRBD1
len: 13
j_gene: TRBJ2-5
CDR3nt: TGTGCCACCAGACAGGGGAGTGTCGGGACCCAGTACTTC
CDR3aa: CATRQGSVGTQYF

abundance: many
v_gene: TRBV18
d_gene: .
len: 14
j_gene: TRBJ1-5
CDR3nt: TGTGCCAGCTCACGGGGGACAACCAATCAGCCCCAGCATTTT
CDR3aa: CASSRGTTNQPQHF

abundance: many
v_gene: TRBV20-1
d_gene: .
len: 13
j_gene: TRBJ2-3
CDR3nt: TGCAGTGCTCCTCGGCCCCCTGCTGTTACGCAGTATTTT
CDR3aa: CSAPRPPAVTQYF

abundance: many
v_gene: TRBV4-3
d_gene: TRBD2
len: 14
j_gene: TRBJ2-5
CDR3nt: TGCGCCAGCAGCCCTATAGCGGGGGCCGAGACCCAGTACTTC
CDR3aa: CASSPIAGAETQYF

abundance: many
v_gene: TRBV13
d_gene: TRBD1
len: 16
j_gene: TRBJ1-1
CDR3nt: TGTGCCAGCAGCTTAGGTATGGGACAGGTCTTCACTGAAGCTTTCTTT
CDR3aa: CASSLGMGQVFTEAFF

abundance: many
v_gene: TRBV4-1
d_gene: .
len: 15
j_gene: TRBJ1-6
CDR3nt: TGCGCCAGCAGCGGGGGCCGCGATCCTCGGTCACCCCTCCACTTT
CDR3aa: CASSGGRDPRSPLHF

abundance: many
v_gene: TRBV20-1
d_gene: .
len: 17
j_gene: TRBJ1-3
CDR3nt: TGCAGTGCTAGAGATTTAGTTCAGGGATCGTCTGGAAACACCATATATTTT
CDR3aa: CSARDLVQGSSGNTIYF

abundance: .
v_gene: TRBV3-1
d_gene: .
len: 13
j_gene: TRBJ1-2
CDR3nt: TGTGCCAGCAGCCAGGAGAACAGGGATGGCTACACCTTC
CDR3aa: CASSQENRDGYTF

abundance: many
v_gene: TRBV29-1
d_gene: .
len: 17
j_gene: TRBJ2-1
CDR3nt: TGCAGCGTTGGGGGAGGTATTAGCGGAACCCTCTACAATGAGCAGTTCTTC
CDR3aa: CSVGGGISGTLYNEQFF

abundance: many
v_gene: TRBV5-1
d_gene: TRBD1
len: 14
j_gene: TRBJ2-5
CDR3nt: TGCGCCAGCGGGACAGGACGAGACCAAGAGACCCAGTACTTC
CDR3aa: CASGTGRDQETQYF

abundance: many
v_gene: TRBV5-1
d_gene: .
len: 13
j_gene: TRBJ2-1
CDR3nt: TGCGCCAGCAGCTTTGGCGTCTACAATGAGCAGTTCTTC
CDR3aa: CASSFGVYNEQFF

abundance: many
v_gene: TRBV4-1
d_gene: .
len: 14
j_gene: TRBJ1-1
CDR3nt: TGCGCCAGCAGCCCTAGAGCTTTGAACACTGAAGCTTTCTTT
CDR3aa: CASSPRALNTEAFF

abundance: many
v_gene: TRBV4-2
d_gene: .
len: 17
j_gene: TRBJ2-1
CDR3nt: TGTGCCAGCAGCCAAGGGGCGGGCGGAGCCTCCTACAATGAGCAGTTCTTC
CDR3aa: CASSQGAGGASYNEQFF

abundance: many
v_gene: TRBV20-1
d_gene: .
len: 14
j_gene: TRBJ1-6
CDR3nt: TGCAGTGCTAGAGAGGGTTTTCATAATTCACCCCTCCACTTT
CDR3aa: CSAREGFHNSPLHF

abundance: many
v_gene: TRBV5-1
d_gene: .
len: 15
j_gene: TRBJ1-6
CDR3nt: TGCGCCAGCAGCTTGGAGGGGGGGTATAATTCACCCCTCCACTTT
CDR3aa: CASSLEGGYNSPLHF

abundance: many
v_gene: TRBV5-1
d_gene: .
len: 15
j_gene: TRBJ2-5
CDR3nt: TGCGCCAGCAGCCGTTACCCTGAGACAAAAGAGACCCAGTACTTC
CDR3aa: CASSRYPETKETQYF

abundance: many
v_gene: TRBV4-3
d_gene: TRBD1
len: 17
j_gene: TRBJ2-2
CDR3nt: TGCGCCAGCAGCCAAGATCGACAGGGATACACCGGTGGGGAGCTGTTTTTT
CDR3aa: CASSQDRQGYTGGELFF

abundance: many
v_gene: TRBV12-3/TRBV12-4
d_gene: .
len: 14
j_gene: TRBJ1-4
CDR3nt: TGTGCCAGCAGCCCGGGACGGGCGTGGGGAAAACTGTTTTTT
CDR3aa: CASSPGRAWGKLFF

abundance: many
v_gene: TRBV11-2
d_gene: .
len: 14
j_gene: TRBJ2-1
CDR3nt: TGTGCCAGCAGCTTAAGACTAGATTACAATGAGCAGTTCTTC
CDR3aa: CASSLRLDYNEQFF

abundance: many
v_gene: TRBV20-1
d_gene: TRBD2
len: 14
j_gene: TRBJ2-1
CDR3nt: TGCAGTGCCTTAAACAGCGGGGGGGCCGATGAGCAGTTCTTC
CDR3aa: CSALNSGGADEQFF

abundance: many
v_gene: TRBV4-1
d_gene: .
len: 14
j_gene: TRBJ1-2
CDR3nt: TGCGCCAGCAGCCAAGATAGGGGACACTATGGCTACACCTTC
CDR3aa: CASSQDRGHYGYTF

abundance: many
v_gene: TRBV7-2
d_gene: .
len: 12
j_gene: TRBJ2-7
CDR3nt: TGTGCCAGCAGCTCCAGGGGCTACGAGCAGTACTTC
CDR3aa: CASSSRGYEQYF

abundance: .
v_gene: TRBV5-1
d_gene: TRBD2
len: 16
j_gene: TRBJ2-5
CDR3nt: TGCGCCAGCAGCTTGGGTCTAGCGGGGGTCGGCGAGACCCAGTACTTC
CDR3aa: CASSLGLAGVGETQYF

abundance: many
v_gene: TRBV12-3/TRBV12-4
d_gene: .
len: 11
j_gene: TRBJ1-2
CDR3nt: TGTGCCAGCAGTTTGGGCTATGGCTACACCTTC
CDR3aa: CASSLGYGYTF

abundance: many
v_gene: TRBV12-3/TRBV12-4
d_gene: TRBD1
len: 15
j_gene: TRBJ2-1
CDR3nt: TGTGCCAGCAGTTTCCCCGGGACAGGCGGGGATGAGCAGTTCTTC
CDR3aa: CASSFPGTGGDEQFF

abundance: .
v_gene: TRBV9
d_gene: .
len: 15
j_gene: TRBJ1-4
CDR3nt: TGTGCCAGCAGCGAAGATGGGGCCTTTAATGAAAAACTGTTTTTT
CDR3aa: CASSEDGAFNEKLFF

abundance: .
v_gene: TRBV5-4
d_gene: .
len: 16
j_gene: TRBJ2-3
CDR3nt: TGTGCCAGCAGTGGGGCTGGCCAGGGAGGCCCAGATACGCAGTATTTT
CDR3aa: CASSGAGQGGPDTQYF

abundance: many
v_gene: TRBV7-2
d_gene: .
len: 12
j_gene: TRBJ2-1
CDR3nt: TGTGCCAGCAGCTTACCGACCCGCTTACAGTTCTTC
CDR3aa: CASSLPTRLQFF

abundance: many
v_gene: TRBV4-1
d_gene: .
len: 17
j_gene: TRBJ2-2
CDR3nt: TGCGCCAGCAGCCAAGGTGTGACCCCCGCGAACACCGGGGAGCTGTTTTTT
CDR3aa: CASSQGVTPANTGELFF

abundance: many
v_gene: TRBV12-3/TRBV12-4
d_gene: TRBD1
len: 16
j_gene: TRBJ2-5
CDR3nt: TGTGCCAGCAGTGTGACCCGGGACAGGGGGCAGCAGACCCAGTACTTC
CDR3aa: CASSVTRDRGQQTQYF

abundance: many
v_gene: TRBV6-6
d_gene: .
len: 12
j_gene: TRBJ2-1
CDR3nt: TGTGCCAGCAGTTTACAGGTCAATGAGCAGTTCTTC
CDR3aa: CASSLQVNEQFF

abundance: many
v_gene: TRBV7-2
d_gene: TRBD2
len: 16
j_gene: TRBJ2-7
CDR3nt: TGTGCCAGCAGCCGAACCCTAGCGGGGGTTCGGTACGAGCAGTACTTC
CDR3aa: CASSRTLAGVRYEQYF

abundance: many
v_gene: TRBV20-1
d_gene: .
len: 13
j_gene: TRBJ2-3
CDR3nt: TGCAGTGCTAGAGTATTAGTCACAGATACGCAGTATTTT
CDR3aa: CSARVLVTDTQYF

abundance: many
v_gene: TRBV10-3
d_gene: .
len: 11
j_gene: TRBJ2-1
CDR3nt: TGTGCCATGGGCGCGCGGTTTGGGCAGTTCTTC
CDR3aa: CAMGARFGQFF

abundance: many
v_gene: TRBV5-1
d_gene: .
len: 12
j_gene: TRBJ2-7
CDR3nt: TGCGCCAGCAGCCTGACAGTCTACGAGCAGTACTTC
CDR3aa: CASSLTVYEQYF

abundance: many
v_gene: TRBV7-2
d_gene: .
len: 13
j_gene: TRBJ2-5
CDR3nt: TGTGCCAGCAGCCGAAAAGGGGGGGAGACCCAGTACTTC
CDR3aa: CASSRKGGETQYF

abundance: many
v_gene: TRBV5-5
d_gene: .
len: 16
j_gene: TRBJ2-1
CDR3nt: TGTGCCAGCAGCTCCGGTCTGGGGGGGCATATCGATGAGCAGTTCTTC
CDR3aa: CASSSGLGGHIDEQFF

abundance: many
v_gene: TRBV7-9
d_gene: TRBD2
len: 15
j_gene: TRBJ2-5
CDR3nt: TGTGCCAGCAGCTTACTAGCGGGGGGAGAAGAGACCCAGTACTTC
CDR3aa: CASSLLAGGEETQYF

abundance: many
v_gene: TRBV6-2/TRBV6-3
d_gene: .
len: 17
j_gene: TRBJ1-2
CDR3nt: TGTGCCAGCAGTTACTCGAGTACCCTCTCTTCTGGCTATGGCTACACCTTC
CDR3aa: CASSYSSTLSSGYGYTF

abundance: many
v_gene: TRBV6-5
d_gene: .
len: 15
j_gene: TRBJ2-2
CDR3nt: TGTGCCAGCAGTTACGTTGGCGTTTGGACCGGGGAGCTGTTTTTT
CDR3aa: CASSYVGVWTGELFF

abundance: many
v_gene: TRBV7-3
d_gene: .
len: 13
j_gene: TRBJ2-7
CDR3nt: TGTGCCAGCAGCTTAACGCCCGGCAACGAGCAGTACTTC
CDR3aa: CASSLTPGNEQYF

abundance: many
v_gene: TRBV7-2
d_gene: .
len: 15
j_gene: TRBJ2-2
CDR3nt: TGTGCCACGAGGGGGGGACAGCCAGTCTCCGGGGAGCTGTTTTTT
CDR3aa: CATRGGQPVSGELFF

abundance: many
v_gene: TRBV20-1
d_gene: .
len: 12
j_gene: TRBJ2-7
CDR3nt: TGCAGTGCTCCGGGGCAGGCAGGCGAGCAGTACTTC
CDR3aa: CSAPGQAGEQYF

abundance: many
v_gene: TRBV11-2
d_gene: .
len: 15
j_gene: TRBJ2-2
CDR3nt: TGTGCCAGCAGCTTTTTGATAGAGAACACCGGGGAGCTGTTTTTT
CDR3aa: CASSFLIENTGELFF

abundance: many
v_gene: TRBV5-1
d_gene: .
len: 14
j_gene: TRBJ1-1
CDR3nt: TGCGCCAGCAGCCCGGATACAGGGAACACTGAAGCTTTCTTT
CDR3aa: CASSPDTGNTEAFF